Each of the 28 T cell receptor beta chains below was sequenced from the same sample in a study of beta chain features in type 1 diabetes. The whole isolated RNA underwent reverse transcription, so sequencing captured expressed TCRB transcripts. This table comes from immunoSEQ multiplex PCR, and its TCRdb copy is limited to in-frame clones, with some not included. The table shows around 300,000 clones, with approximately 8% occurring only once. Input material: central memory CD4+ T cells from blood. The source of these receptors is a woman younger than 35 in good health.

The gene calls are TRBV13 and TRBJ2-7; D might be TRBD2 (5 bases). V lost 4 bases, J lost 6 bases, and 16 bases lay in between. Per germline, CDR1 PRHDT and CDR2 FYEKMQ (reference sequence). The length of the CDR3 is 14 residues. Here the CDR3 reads CASSSEGGRGEQYF. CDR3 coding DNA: TGTGCCAGCAGCTCAGAAGGAGGCAGAGGCGAGCAGTACTTC.

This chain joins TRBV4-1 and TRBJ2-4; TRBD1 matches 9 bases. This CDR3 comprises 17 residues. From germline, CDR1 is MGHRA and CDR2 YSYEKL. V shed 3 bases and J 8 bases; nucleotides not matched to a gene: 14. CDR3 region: CASSQRPDRGRQDIQYF. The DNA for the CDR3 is TGCGCCAGCAGCCAGCGCCCGGACAGGGGAAGGCAAGACATTCAGTACTTC.

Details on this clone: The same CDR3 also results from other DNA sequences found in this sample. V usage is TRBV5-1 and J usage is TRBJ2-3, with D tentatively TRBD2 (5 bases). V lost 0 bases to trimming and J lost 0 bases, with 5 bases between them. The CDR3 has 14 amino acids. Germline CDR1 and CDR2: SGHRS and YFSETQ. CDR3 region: CASSLERSTDTQYF. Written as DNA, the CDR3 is TGCGCCAGCAGCTTGGAGCGGAGCACAGATACGCAGTATTTT.

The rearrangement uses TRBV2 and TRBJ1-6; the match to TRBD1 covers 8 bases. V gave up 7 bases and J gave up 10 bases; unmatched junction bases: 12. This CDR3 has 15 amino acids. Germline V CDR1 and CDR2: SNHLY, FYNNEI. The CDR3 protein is CASNPGGPQISPLHF. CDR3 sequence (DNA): TGTGCCAGCAACCCAGGGGGCCCTCAGATCTCACCCCTCCACTTT.

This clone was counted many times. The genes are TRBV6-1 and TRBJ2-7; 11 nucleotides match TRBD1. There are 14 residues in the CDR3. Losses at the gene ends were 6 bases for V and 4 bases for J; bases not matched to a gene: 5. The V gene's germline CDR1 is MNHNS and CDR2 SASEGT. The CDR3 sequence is CASSRDRGLYEQYV. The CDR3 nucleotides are TGTGCCAGCAGCCGGGACAGGGGGTTGTACGAGCAGTACGTC.

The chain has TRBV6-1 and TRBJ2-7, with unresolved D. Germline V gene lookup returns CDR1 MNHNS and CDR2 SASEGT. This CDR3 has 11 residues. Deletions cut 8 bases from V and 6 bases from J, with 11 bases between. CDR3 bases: TGTGCCAGCGTACACCAAGGCGAGCAGTACGTC. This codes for CASVHQGEQYV.

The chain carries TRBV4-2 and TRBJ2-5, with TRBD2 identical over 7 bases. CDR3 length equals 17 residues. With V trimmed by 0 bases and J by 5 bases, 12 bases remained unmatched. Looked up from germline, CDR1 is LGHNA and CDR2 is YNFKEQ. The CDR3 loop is CASSQDLLGRGGETQYF. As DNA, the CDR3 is TGTGCCAGCAGCCAAGATCTGTTGGGGCGGGGAGGGGAGACCCAGTACTTC.

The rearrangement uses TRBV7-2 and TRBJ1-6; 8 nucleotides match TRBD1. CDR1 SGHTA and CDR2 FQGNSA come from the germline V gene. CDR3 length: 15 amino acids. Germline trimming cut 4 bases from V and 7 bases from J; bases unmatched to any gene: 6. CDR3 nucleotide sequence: TGTGCCAGCAGCTCACAGGGGGGACCGAATTCACCCCTCCACTTT. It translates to CASSSQGGPNSPLHF.

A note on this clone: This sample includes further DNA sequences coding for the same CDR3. CDR3 nucleotide sequence: TGTGCCAGCAGCTTGGAGGGGGGCGACTACGAGCAGTACTTC. This gives the protein CASSLEGGDYEQYF. The rearrangement links TRBV5-4 to TRBJ2-7; TRBD1 or TRBD2 may be the D gene (6 bases each). The germline V gene has CDR1 SGHNT and CDR2 YYREEE (reference sequence). Trimming pared 0 bases from V and 3 bases from J, leaving 10 bases between. This CDR3 region has 14 residues.

DNA of the CDR3: TGTGCCAGCAGCTCAGATTGGAACACCGGGGAGCTGTTTTTT. This encodes CASSSDWNTGELFF. The V and J genes are TRBV7-9 and TRBJ2-2; the D is unclear. This CDR3 spans 14 amino acids. Germline lookup yields CDR1 SEHNR and CDR2 FQNEAQ (reference sequence). The V end was cut by 4 bases, the J end by 1 base, with 7 bases between.

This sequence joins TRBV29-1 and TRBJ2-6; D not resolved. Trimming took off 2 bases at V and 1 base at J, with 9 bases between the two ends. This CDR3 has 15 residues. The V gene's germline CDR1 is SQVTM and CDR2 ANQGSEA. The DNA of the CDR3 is TGCAGCGTTGAACGGTTGGGGTCTGGGGCCAACGTCCTGACTTTC. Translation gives CSVERLGSGANVLTF.

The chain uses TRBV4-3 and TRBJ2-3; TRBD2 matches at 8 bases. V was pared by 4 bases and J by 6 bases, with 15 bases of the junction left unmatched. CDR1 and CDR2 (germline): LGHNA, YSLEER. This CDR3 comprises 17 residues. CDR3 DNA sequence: TGCGCCAGCAGCCCACAGATGGGACTAGGACAACTCGATACGCAGTATTTT. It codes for CASSPQMGLGQLDTQYF.

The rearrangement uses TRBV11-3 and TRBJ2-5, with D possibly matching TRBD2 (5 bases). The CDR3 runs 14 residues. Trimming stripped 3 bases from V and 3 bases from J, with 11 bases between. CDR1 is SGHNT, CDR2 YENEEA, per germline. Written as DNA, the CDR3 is TGTGCCAGCAGCTTCTCCGGGATAAAAGAGACCCAGTACTTC. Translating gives CASSFSGIKETQYF.

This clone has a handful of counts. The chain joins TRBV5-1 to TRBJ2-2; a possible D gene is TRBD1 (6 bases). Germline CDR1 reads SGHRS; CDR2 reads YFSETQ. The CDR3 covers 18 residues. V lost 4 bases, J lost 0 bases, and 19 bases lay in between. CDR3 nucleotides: TGCGCCAGCAGCCTACCTCAGACAGGCCCATCGAACACCGGGGAGCTGTTTTTT. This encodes CASSLPQTGPSNTGELFF. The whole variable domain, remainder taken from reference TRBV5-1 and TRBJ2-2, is KAGVTQTPRYLIKTRGQQVTLSCSPISGHRSVSWYQQTPGQGLQFLFEYFSETQRNKGNFPGRFSGRQFSNSRSEMNVSTLELGDSALYLCASSLPQTGPSNTGELFFGEGSRLTVL.

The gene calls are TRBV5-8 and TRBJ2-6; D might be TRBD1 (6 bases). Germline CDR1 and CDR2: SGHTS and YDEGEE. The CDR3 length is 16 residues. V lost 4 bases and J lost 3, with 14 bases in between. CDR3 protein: CASSPGQLLGANVLTF. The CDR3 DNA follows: TGTGCCAGCAGCCCAGGACAGCTCCTTGGGGCCAACGTCCTGACTTTC.

DNA of the CDR3: TGTGCCAGCAGCCGTGGACAGGCCTCCTACGAGCAGTACTTC. Its protein is CASSRGQASYEQYF. The V call is TRBV7-9, the J call TRBJ2-7; 7 bases fit TRBD1. Germline assignment: CDR1 SEHNR and CDR2 FQNEAQ (reference sequence). This CDR3 region has 14 residues. Losses at the gene ends were 5 bases for V and 0 bases for J; bases not matched to a gene: 4.

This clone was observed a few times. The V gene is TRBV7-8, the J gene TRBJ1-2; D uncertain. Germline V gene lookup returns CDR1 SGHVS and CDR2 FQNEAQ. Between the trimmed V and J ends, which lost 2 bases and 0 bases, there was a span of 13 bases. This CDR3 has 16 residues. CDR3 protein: CASSLNRGRTNYGYTF. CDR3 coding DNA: TGTGCCAGCAGCTTAAACCGCGGCAGGACTAACTATGGCTACACCTTC.

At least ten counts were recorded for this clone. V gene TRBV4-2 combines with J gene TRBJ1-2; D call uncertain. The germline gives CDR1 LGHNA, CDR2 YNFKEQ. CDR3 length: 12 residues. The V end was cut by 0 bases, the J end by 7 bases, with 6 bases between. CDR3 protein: CASSQDAFGYTF. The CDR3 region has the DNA TGTGCCAGCAGCCAAGATGCATTTGGCTACACCTTC.

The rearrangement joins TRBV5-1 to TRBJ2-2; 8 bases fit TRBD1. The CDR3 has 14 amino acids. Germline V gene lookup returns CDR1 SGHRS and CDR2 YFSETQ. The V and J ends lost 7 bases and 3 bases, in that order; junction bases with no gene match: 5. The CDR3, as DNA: TGCGCCAGCTCGGACAGGGATTACACCGGGGAGCTGTTTTTT. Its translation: CASSDRDYTGELFF.

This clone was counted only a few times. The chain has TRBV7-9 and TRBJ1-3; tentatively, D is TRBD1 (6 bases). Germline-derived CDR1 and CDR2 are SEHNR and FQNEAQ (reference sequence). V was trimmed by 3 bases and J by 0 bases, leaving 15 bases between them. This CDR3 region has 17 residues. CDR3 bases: TGTGCCAGCAGCTTGGTTTACCCAGGGGACTCTGGAAACACCATATATTTT. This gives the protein CASSLVYPGDSGNTIYF.

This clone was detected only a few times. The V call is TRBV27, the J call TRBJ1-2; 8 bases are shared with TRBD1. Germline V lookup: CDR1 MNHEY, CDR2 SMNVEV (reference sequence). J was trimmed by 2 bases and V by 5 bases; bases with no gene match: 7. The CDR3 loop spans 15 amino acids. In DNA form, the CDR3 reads TGTGCCAGCAGTCAGCAGGGGGCGGGAAACTATGGCTACACCTTC. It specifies CASSQQGAGNYGYTF.

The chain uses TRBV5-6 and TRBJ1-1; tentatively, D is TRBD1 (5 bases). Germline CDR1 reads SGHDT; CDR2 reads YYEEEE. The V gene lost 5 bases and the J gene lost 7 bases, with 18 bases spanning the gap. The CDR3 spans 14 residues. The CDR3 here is CASSLAGHLDEAFF. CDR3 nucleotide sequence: TGTGCCAGCAGTCTTGCTGGACACCTGGATGAAGCTTTCTTT. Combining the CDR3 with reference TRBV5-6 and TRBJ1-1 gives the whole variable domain DAGVTQSPTHLIKTRGQQVTLRCSPKSGHDTVSWYQQALGQGPQFIFQYYEEEERQRGNFPDRFSGHQFPNYSSELNVNALLLGDSALYLCASSLAGHLDEAFFGQGTRLTVV.

The CDR3 spells CASSKNRDNEQFF. The CDR3 DNA sequence: TGTGCCAGCAGCAAAAACCGGGACAATGAGCAGTTCTTC. V gene TRBV11-2 combines with J gene TRBJ2-1; no clear D gene. The ends were cut back, 5 bases at V and 5 bases at J, with 10 bases in the middle. Germline lookup yields CDR1 SGHAT and CDR2 FQNNGV. The CDR3 loop spans 13 amino acids.

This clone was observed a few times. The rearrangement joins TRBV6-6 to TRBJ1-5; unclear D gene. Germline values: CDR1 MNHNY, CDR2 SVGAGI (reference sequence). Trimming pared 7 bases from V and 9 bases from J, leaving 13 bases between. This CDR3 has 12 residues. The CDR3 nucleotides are TGTGCCAGCACGGGCAACCGGCTGCCCCAGCATTTT. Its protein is CASTGNRLPQHF.

CDR3 nucleotide sequence: TGTGCCAGCAGTTATCGGGACAGGGGTCACACTGAAGCTTTCTTT. It yields the protein CASSYRDRGHTEAFF. The genes are TRBV6-5 and TRBJ1-1, with 10 nucleotides matching TRBD1. V lost 3 bases to trimming and J lost 3 bases; unmatched junction nucleotides: 4. Germline V gene sequence: CDR1 MNHEY, CDR2 SVGAGI. The CDR3 has 15 residues.

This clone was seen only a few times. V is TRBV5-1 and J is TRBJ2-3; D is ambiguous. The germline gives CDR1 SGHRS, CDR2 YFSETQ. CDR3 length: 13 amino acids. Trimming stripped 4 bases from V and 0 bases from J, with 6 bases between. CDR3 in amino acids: CASSVTSTDTQYF. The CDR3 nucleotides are TGCGCCAGCAGCGTGACTAGCACAGATACGCAGTATTTT.

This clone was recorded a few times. The CDR3 loop reads CASSQITNPGNTIYF. The CDR3, as DNA: TGTGCCAGCAGCCAAATAACCAATCCTGGAAACACCATATATTTT. The chain joins TRBV9 to TRBJ1-3; no reliable D call. Trimming left V 4 bases short and J 2 bases short, with 13 bases between. CDR3 length: 15 amino acids. Germline V lookup: CDR1 SGDLS, CDR2 YYNGEE.

For the CDR3, the DNA is TGTGCCAGCAGTTTCCCAGGTGGGAGGGCGGACGAGCAGTACTTC. Amino acids: CASSFPGGRADEQYF. This rearrangement joins TRBV6-5 to TRBJ2-7; 7 bases align to TRBD2. The CDR3 contains 15 residues. Germline CDR1 is MNHEY and CDR2 is SVGAGI. V trimming: 4 bases; J trimming: 5 bases; junction bases outside the gene matches: 11.